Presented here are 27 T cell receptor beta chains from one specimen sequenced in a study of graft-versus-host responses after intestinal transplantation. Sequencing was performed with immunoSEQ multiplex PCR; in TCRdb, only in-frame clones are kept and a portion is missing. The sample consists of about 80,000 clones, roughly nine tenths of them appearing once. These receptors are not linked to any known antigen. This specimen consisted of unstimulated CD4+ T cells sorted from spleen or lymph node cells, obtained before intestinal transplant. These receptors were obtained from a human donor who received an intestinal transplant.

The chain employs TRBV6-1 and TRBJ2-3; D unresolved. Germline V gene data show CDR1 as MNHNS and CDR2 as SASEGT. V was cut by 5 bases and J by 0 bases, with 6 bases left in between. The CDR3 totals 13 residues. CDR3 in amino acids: CASSLSSTDTQYF. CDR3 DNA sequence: TGTGCCAGCAGTCTTTCTAGCACAGATACGCAGTATTTT.

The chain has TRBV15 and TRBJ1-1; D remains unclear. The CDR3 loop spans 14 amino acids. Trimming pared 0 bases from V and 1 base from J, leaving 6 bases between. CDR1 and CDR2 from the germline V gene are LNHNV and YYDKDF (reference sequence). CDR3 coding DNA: TGTGCCACCAGCAGAGAACGAGGGAACACTGAAGCTTTCTTT. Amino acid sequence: CATSRERGNTEAFF.

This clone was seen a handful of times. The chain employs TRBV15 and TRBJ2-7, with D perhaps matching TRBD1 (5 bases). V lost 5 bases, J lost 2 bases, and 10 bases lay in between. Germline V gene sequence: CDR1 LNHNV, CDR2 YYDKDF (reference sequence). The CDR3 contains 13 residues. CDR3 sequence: CATSLGATYEQYF. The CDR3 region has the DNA TGTGCCACCAGCCTTGGGGCGACCTACGAGCAGTACTTC.

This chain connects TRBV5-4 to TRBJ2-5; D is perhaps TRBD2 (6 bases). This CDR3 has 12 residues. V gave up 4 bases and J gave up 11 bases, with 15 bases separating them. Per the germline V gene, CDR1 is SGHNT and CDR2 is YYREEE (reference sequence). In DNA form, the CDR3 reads TGTGCCAGCAGCACCGGGACTGGACCGCAGTACTTC. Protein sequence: CASSTGTGPQYF.

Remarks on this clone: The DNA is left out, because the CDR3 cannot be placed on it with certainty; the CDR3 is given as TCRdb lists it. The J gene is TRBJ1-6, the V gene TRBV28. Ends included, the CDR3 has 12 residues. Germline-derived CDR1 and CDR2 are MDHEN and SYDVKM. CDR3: CASSSSGKPLHF.

The CDR3, as DNA: TGTGCCAGCAGCCCCCTGTCGACAGTTACTACGCAGTATTTT. This gives the protein CASSPLSTVTTQYF. The chain couples TRBV4-2 to TRBJ2-3; maybe TRBD1 (5 bases). The CDR3 runs to 14 residues. V lost 4 bases, J lost 8 bases, and 16 bases lay in between. From germline, CDR1 is LGHNA and CDR2 YNFKEQ.

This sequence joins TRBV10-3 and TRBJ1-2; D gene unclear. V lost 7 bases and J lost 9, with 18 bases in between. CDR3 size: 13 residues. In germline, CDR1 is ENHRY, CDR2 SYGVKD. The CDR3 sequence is CAINSLPEERYTF. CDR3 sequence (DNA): TGTGCCATCAATAGTCTCCCGGAGGAGCGCTACACCTTC.

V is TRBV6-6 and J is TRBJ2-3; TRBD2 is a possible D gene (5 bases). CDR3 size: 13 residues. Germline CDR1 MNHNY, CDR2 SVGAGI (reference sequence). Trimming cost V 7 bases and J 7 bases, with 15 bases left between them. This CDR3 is CASTTGSMNTQYF. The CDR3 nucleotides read TGTGCCAGCACCACGGGATCCATGAATACGCAGTATTTT.

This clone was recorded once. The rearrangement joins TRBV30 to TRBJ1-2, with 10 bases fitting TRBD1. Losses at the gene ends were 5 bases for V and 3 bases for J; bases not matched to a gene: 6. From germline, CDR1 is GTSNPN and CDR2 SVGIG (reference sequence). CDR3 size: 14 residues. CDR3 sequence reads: CAWERDRGHYGYTF. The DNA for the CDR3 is TGTGCCTGGGAACGGGACAGGGGCCACTATGGCTACACCTTC.

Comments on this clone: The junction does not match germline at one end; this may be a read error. CDR3 sequence reads: CATSQLVRKTSGNTIYF. For the CDR3, the DNA is TGTGCCACCAGTCAGTTGGTTCGTAAAACCTCTGGAAACACCATATATTTT. The rearrangement links TRBV28 to TRBJ1-3, with no clear D. From germline, CDR1 is MDHEN and CDR2 SYDVKM. The CDR3 runs to 17 residues.

Here the CDR3 DNA reads TGTGCCACCAGCAGAGCTGGGGGACAGAAAAACATTCAGTACTTC. It yields the protein CATSRAGGQKNIQYF. This chain joins TRBV15 and TRBJ2-4, with 7 nucleotides matching TRBD1. CDR1 is LNHNV, CDR2 YYDKDF, per germline (reference sequence). CDR3 length: 15 residues. Trimming cost V 1 base and J 4 bases; bases outside gene matches: 4.

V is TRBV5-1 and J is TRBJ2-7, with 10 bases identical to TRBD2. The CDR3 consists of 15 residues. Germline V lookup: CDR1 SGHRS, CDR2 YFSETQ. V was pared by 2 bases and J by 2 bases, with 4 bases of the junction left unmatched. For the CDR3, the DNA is TGCGCCAGCAGCTTAGGACTAGCGGCTGCCTACGAGCAGTACTTC. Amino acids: CASSLGLAAAYEQYF.

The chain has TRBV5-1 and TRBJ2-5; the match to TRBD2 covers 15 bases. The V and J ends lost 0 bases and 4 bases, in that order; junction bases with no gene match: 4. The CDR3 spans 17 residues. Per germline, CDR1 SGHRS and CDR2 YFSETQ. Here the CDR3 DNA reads TGCGCCAGCAGCTTGGGCACGGGACTAGCGGGAGGAGAGACCCAGTACTTC. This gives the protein CASSLGTGLAGGETQYF.

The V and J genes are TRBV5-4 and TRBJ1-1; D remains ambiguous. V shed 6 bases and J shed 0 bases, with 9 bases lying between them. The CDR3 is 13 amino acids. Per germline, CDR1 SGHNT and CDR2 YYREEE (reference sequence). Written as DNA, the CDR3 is TGTGCCAGCACCCTTTTCCTGAACACTGAAGCTTTCTTT. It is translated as CASTLFLNTEAFF.

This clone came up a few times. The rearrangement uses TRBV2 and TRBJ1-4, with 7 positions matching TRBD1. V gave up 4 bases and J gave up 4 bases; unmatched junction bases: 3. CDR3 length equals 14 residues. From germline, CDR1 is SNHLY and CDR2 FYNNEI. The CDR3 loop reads CASSGQGLNEKLFF. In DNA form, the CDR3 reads TGTGCCAGCAGTGGACAGGGCCTTAATGAAAAACTGTTTTTT.

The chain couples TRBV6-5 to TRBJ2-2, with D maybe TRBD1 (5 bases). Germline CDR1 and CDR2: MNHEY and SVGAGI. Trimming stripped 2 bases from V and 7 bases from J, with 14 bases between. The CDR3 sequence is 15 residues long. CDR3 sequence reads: CASSYALPTGGELFF. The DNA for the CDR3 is TGTGCCAGCAGTTACGCCCTCCCTACAGGCGGGGAGCTGTTTTTT.

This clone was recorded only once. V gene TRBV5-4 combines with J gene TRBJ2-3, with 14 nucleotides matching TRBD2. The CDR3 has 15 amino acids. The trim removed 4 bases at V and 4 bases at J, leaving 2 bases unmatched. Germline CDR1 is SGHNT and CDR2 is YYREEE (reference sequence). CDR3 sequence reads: CASSQGLAGADTQYF. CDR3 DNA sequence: TGTGCCAGCAGCCAGGGACTAGCGGGAGCAGATACGCAGTATTTT.

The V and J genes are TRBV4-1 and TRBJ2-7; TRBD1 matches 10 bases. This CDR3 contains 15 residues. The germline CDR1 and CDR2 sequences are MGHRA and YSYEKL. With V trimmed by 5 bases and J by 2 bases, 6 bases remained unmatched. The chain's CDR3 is CASSERDRGAYEQYF. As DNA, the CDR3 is TGCGCCAGCAGCGAGCGGGACAGGGGAGCCTACGAGCAGTACTTC.

CDR3 DNA sequence: TGTGCCAGCAGCTTGCGGAGCTACACTGAAGCTTTCTTT. Protein sequence: CASSLRSYTEAFF. The chain combines TRBV5-8 with TRBJ1-1; D not resolved. CDR3 length equals 13 residues. The V end was cut by 1 base, the J end by 3 bases, with 7 bases between. CDR1 is SGHTS and CDR2 is YDEGEE in the germline V gene.

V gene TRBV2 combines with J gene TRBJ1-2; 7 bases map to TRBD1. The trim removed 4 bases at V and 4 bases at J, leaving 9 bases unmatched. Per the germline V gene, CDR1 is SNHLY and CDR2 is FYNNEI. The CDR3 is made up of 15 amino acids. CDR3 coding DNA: TGTGCCAGCAGTGCTCGACAGGGACTTCTCTATGGCTACACCTTC. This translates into CASSARQGLLYGYTF.

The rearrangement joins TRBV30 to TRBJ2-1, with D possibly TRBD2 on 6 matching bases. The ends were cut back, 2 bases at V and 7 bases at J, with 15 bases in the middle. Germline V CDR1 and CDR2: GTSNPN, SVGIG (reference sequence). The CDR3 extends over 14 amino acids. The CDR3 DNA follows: TGTGCCTGGAGTTGGGGACTCCGGGGGAATGAGCAGTTCTTC. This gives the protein CAWSWGLRGNEQFF.

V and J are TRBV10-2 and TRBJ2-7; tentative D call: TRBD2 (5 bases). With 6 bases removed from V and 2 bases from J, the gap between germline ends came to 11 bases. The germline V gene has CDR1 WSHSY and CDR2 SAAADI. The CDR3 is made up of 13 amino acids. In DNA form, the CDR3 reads TGCGCCAGCAGAGGGAGTCTCCCCTACGAGCAGTACTTC. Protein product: CASRGSLPYEQYF.

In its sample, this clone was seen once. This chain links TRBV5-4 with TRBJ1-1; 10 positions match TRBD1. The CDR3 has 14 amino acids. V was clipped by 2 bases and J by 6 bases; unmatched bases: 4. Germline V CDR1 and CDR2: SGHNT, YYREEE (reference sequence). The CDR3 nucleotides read TGTGCCAGCAGCTTAGGGACAGGGGTGCCTGAAGCTTTCTTT. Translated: CASSLGTGVPEAFF. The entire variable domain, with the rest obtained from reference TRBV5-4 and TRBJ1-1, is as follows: ETGVTQSPTHLIKTRGQQVTLRCSSQSGHNTVSWYQQALGQGPQFIFQYYREEENGRGNFPPRFSGLQFPNYSSELNVNALELDDSALYLCASSLGTGVPEAFFGQGTRLTVV.

The CDR3 nucleotides read TGTGCCAGCAGTGATCACCAGGACAGGCACTCCTACGAGCAGTACTTC. It yields the protein CASSDHQDRHSYEQYF. The V gene is TRBV6-1, the J gene TRBJ2-7, with 7 bases matching TRBD1. In germline, CDR1 is MNHNS, CDR2 SASEGT. CDR3 length: 16 residues. V trimming: 3 bases; J trimming: 0 bases; junction bases outside the gene matches: 8.

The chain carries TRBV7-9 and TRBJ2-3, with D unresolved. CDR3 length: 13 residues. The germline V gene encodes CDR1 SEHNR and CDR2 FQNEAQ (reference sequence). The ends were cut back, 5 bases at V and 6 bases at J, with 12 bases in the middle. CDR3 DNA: TGTGCCAGCAGCCCTCCTTCCCGTGATACGCAGTATTTT. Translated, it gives CASSPPSRDTQYF.

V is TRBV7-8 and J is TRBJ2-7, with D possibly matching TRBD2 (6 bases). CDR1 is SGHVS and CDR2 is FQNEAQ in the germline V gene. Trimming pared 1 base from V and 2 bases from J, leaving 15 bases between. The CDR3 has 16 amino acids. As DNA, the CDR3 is TGTGCCAGCAGCTTAGACATAGGCGGGGCTACCTACGAGCAGTACTTC. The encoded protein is CASSLDIGGATYEQYF.

The CDR3: CASSLRGEGANVLTF. The CDR3 DNA reads as TGCGCCAGCAGCCTGCGCGGGGAGGGGGCCAACGTCCTGACTTTC. V and J are TRBV5-1 and TRBJ2-6; D possibly corresponds to TRBD2 (6 bases). Trimming pared 4 bases from V and 4 bases from J, leaving 12 bases between. Germline CDR1 SGHRS, CDR2 YFSETQ. The CDR3 is 15 amino acids.